The sequence of this TCR beta chain was determined in a study of T cell responses to AZD1222 COVID-19 vaccine. Study results and limitations: None of the repertoires were sampled until the peak T cell response had passed.

Of note for this clone: Its cognate antigen is unknown.

Assay: immunoSEQ multiplex PCR; the TCRdb copy retains only in-frame clones and omits some. The repertoire holds about 150,000 clones, with over 75% as singletons. The CDR3 runs 13 residues. V was trimmed by 0 bases and J by 3 bases, leaving 7 bases between them. Germline values: CDR1 SGHRS, CDR2 YFSETQ. Researchers grouped second doses given at about 4 or about 12 weeks into one pool. The TCR sequence derives from an adult who received the AZD1222 COVID-19 vaccine. Source: peripheral blood, taken 28 days after the second AZD1222 dose. V usage is TRBV5-1 and J usage is TRBJ2-7, with D unresolved. The CDR3: CASSLEQVYEQYF. CDR3 nucleotide sequence: TGCGCCAGCAGCTTGGAGCAGGTCTACGAGCAGTACTTC.